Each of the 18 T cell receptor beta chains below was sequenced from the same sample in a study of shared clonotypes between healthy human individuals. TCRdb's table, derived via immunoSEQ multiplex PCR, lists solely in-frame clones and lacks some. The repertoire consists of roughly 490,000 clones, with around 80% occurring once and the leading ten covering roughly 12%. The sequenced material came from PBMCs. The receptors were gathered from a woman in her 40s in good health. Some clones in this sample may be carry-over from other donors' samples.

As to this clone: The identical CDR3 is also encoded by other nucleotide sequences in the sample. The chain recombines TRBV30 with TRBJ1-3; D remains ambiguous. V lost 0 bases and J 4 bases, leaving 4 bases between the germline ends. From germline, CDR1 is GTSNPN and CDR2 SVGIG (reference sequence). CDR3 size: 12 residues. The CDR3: CAWSVGGNTIYF. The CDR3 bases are TGTGCCTGGAGTGTAGGGGGAAACACCATATATTTT.

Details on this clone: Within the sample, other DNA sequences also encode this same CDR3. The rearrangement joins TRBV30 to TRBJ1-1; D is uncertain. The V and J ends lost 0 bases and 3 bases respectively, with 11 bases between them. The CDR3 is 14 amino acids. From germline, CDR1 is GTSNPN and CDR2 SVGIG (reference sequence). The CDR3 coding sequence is TGTGCCTGGAGTGTGCTCCTAGGCGACACTGAAGCTTTCTTT. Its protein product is CAWSVLLGDTEAFF.

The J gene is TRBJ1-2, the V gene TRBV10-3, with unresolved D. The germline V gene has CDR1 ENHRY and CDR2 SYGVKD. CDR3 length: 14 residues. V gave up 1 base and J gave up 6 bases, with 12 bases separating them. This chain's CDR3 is CAISEWGTVNGYTF. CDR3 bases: TGTGCCATCAGTGAGTGGGGTACAGTGAATGGCTACACCTTC.

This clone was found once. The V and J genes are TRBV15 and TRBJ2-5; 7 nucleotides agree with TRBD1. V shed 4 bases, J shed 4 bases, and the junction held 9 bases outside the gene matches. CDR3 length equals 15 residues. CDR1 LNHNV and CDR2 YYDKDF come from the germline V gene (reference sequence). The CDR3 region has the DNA TGTGCCACCAGCATCGTGACAGGGCCCGGAGAGACCCAGTACTTC. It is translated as CATSIVTGPGETQYF.

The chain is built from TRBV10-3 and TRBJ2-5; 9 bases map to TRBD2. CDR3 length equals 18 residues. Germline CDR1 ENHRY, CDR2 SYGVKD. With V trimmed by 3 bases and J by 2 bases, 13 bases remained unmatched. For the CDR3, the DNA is TGTGCCATCAGTGATAATATGGTAGCGGGAGATTCTCAAGAGACCCAGTACTTC. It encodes CAISDNMVAGDSQETQYF.

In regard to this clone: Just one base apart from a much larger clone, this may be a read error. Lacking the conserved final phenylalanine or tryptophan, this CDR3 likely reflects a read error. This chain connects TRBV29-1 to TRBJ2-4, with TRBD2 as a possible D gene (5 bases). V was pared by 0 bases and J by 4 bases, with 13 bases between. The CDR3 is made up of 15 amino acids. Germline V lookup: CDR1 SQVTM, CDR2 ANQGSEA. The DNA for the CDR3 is TGCAGCGTTGAAGATGAGGGTAGGGTAAAAAACATTCAGTACCTC. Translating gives CSVEDEGRVKNIQYL.

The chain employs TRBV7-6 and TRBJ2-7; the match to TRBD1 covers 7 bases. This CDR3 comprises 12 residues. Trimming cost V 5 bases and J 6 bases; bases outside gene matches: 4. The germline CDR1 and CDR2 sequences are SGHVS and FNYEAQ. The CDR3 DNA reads TGTGCCAGCAGCAGAGGGGGCGCCGAGCAGTACTTC. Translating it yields CASSRGGAEQYF.

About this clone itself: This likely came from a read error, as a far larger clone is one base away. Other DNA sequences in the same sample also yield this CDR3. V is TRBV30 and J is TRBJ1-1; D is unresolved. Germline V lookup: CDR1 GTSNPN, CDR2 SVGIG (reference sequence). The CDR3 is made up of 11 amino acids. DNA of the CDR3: TGTGCTTACAAAACGAACACTGAAGCTTTCTTT. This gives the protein CAYKTNTEAFF.

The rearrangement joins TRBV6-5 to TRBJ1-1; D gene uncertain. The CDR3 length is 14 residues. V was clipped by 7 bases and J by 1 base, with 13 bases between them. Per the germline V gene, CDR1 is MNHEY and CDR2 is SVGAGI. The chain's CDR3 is CASNRKGSNTEAFF. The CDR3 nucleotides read TGTGCCAGCAATAGAAAAGGGTCGAACACTGAAGCTTTCTTT.

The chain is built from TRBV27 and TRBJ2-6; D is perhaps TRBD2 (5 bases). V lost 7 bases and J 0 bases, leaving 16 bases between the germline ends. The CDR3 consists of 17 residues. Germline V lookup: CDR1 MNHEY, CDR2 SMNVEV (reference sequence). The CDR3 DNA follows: TGTGCCAGCACCTTACCCTATGGAGGCTCTGGGGCCAACGTCCTGACTTTC. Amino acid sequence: CASTLPYGGSGANVLTF.

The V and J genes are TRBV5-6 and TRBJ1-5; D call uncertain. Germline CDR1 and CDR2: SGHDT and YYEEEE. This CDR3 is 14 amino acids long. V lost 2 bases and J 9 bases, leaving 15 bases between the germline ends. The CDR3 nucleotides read TGTGCCAGCAGCTTTGCCTTGGAGCGGGGGCCCCAGCATTTT. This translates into CASSFALERGPQHF.

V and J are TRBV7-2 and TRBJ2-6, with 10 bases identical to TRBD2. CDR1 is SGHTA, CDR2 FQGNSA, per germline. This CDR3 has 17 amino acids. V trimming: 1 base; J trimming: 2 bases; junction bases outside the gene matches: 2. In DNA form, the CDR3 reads TGTGCCAGCAGCTTAGGGCTAGCGGGAGCTGGGGCCAACGTCCTGACTTTC. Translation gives CASSLGLAGAGANVLTF.

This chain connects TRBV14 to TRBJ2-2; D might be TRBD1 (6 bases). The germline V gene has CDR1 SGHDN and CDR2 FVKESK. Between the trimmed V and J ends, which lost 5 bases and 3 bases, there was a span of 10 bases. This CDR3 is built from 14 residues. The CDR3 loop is CASSTNRDTGELFF. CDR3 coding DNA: TGTGCCAGCAGCACAAACAGGGACACCGGGGAGCTGTTTTTT.

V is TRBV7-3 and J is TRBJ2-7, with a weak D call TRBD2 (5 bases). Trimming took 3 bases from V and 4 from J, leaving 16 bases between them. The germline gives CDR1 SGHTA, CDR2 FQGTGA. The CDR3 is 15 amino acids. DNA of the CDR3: TGTGCCAGCAGCTTTGTGGCTAGCCGGAGGTACGAGCAGTACTTC. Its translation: CASSFVASRRYEQYF.

The CDR3 sequence is CASSSSYSGANVLTF. CDR3 nucleotides: TGTGCCAGCAGCTCCAGCTATTCTGGGGCCAACGTCCTGACTTTC. V gene TRBV11-3 combines with J gene TRBJ2-6, with D unclear. V was pared by 4 bases and J by 1 base, with 8 bases between. CDR3 length equals 15 residues. Germline V lookup: CDR1 SGHNT, CDR2 YENEEA.

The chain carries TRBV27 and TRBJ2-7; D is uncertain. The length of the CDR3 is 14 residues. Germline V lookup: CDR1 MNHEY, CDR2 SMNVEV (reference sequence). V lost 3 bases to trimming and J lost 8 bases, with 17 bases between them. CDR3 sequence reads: CASSLALVPAKQYF. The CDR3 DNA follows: TGTGCCAGCAGTTTGGCCCTAGTGCCTGCTAAGCAGTACTTC.

CDR3: CASSHAGLAGRAGELFF. Written as DNA, the CDR3 is TGCGCCAGCAGCCACGCGGGACTAGCGGGAAGGGCCGGGGAGCTGTTTTTT. The rearrangement links TRBV4-1 to TRBJ2-2; 13 nucleotides line up with TRBD2. Germline V gene data show CDR1 as MGHRA and CDR2 as YSYEKL. CDR3 length: 17 residues. The junction had 7 bases not matched to a gene; V was cut back by 3 bases and J by 6 bases.

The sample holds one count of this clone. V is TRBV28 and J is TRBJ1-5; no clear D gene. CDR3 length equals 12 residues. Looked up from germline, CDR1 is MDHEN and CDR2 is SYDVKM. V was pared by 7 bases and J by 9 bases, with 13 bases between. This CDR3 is CASNGGGRPQHF. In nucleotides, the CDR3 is TGTGCCAGCAATGGTGGCGGGCGGCCCCAGCATTTT.